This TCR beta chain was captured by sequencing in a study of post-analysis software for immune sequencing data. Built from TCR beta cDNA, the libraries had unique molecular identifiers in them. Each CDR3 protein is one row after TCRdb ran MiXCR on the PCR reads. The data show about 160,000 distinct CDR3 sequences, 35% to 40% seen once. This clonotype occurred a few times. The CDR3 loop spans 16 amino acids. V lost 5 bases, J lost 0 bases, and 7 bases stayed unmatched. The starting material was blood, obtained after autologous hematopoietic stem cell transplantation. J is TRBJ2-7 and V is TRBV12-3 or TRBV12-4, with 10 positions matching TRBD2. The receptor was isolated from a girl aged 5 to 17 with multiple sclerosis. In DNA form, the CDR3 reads TGTGCCAGCAGTCCGAAGACTAGCGGGTCCTCCTACGAGCAGTACTTC. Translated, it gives CASSPKTSGSSYEQYF.